Listed here are 14 T cell receptor beta chains from one sample, sequenced in a study of blood T cell repertoires in COVID-19. Only in-frame clones appear in the TCRdb table, and some are missing; sequencing was by immunoSEQ multiplex PCR. The sample holds 220,000 or so clones; almost 90% are singletons and the top ten take roughly 14%. Input material: PBMCs or T cells enriched from blood (not recorded which). The origin of the receptors is a woman between 50 and 59 years old with acute COVID-19.

The chain is built from TRBV4-2 and TRBJ2-3; 14 nucleotides match TRBD2. The CDR3 has 18 residues. CDR1 and CDR2 from the germline V gene are LGHNA and YNFKEQ. V shed 0 bases, J shed 0 bases, and the junction held 2 bases outside the gene matches. The CDR3 DNA reads TGTGCCAGCAGCCAAGATGGGACTAGCGGGGGAAGCACAGATACGCAGTATTTT. As protein: CASSQDGTSGGSTDTQYF.

The V gene is TRBV30, the J gene TRBJ2-7, with D perhaps TRBD1 (6 bases). The CDR3 length is 15 residues. Looked up from germline, CDR1 is GTSNPN and CDR2 is SVGIG (reference sequence). V gave up 2 bases and J gave up 4 bases, with 18 bases separating them. The CDR3 DNA is TGTGCCTGGAGTTTGGGTCAGGGGTTCATTTACGAGCAGTACTTC. This gives the protein CAWSLGQGFIYEQYF.

The chain carries TRBV5-1 and TRBJ2-5; D uncertain. Germline lookup yields CDR1 SGHRS and CDR2 YFSETQ. This CDR3 is built from 14 residues. Trimming removed 0 bases from V and 4 bases from J, with 10 bases in between. The CDR3 sequence: CASSLAQVGETQYF. The CDR3 DNA reads as TGCGCCAGCAGCTTGGCCCAGGTGGGAGAGACCCAGTACTTC.

The chain is built from TRBV24-1 and TRBJ1-2; 8 nucleotides agree with TRBD1. Germline V gene data show CDR1 as KGHDR and CDR2 as SFDVKD. This CDR3 is built from 14 residues. The trim removed 3 bases at V and 8 bases at J, leaving 7 bases unmatched. The CDR3 protein is CATSDPDRVDGYTF. The CDR3 DNA is TGTGCCACCAGTGATCCGGACAGGGTCGACGGCTACACCTTC.

The chain joins TRBV7-8 to TRBJ2-7; weak D call: TRBD2 (6 bases). This CDR3 has 15 residues. CDR1 and CDR2 (germline): SGHVS, FQNEAQ. Trimming left V 0 bases short and J 0 bases short, with 9 bases between. The CDR3 sequence is CASSLAPGSSYEQYF. In DNA, the CDR3 is TGTGCCAGCAGCTTAGCGCCCGGGAGCTCCTACGAGCAGTACTTC.

The V gene is TRBV5-1, the J gene TRBJ2-2; no clear D gene. V lost 0 bases and J lost 4, with 7 bases in between. Germline assignment: CDR1 SGHRS and CDR2 YFSETQ. The CDR3 covers 14 residues. For the CDR3, the DNA is TGCGCCAGCAGCTTGGGAGGCTTCACCGGGGAGCTGTTTTTT. This codes for CASSLGGFTGELFF.

This chain links TRBV19 with TRBJ2-5, with 12 bases aligning to TRBD1. Germline loops: CDR1 LNHDA, CDR2 SQIVND (reference sequence). Unmatched junction bases numbered 10, after V lost 3 bases and J lost 5 bases. This CDR3 spans 17 amino acids. CDR3 coding DNA: TGTGCCAGTAGTATTGGGACAGGGGGCCCCATGAGGGAGACCCAGTACTTC. It is translated as CASSIGTGGPMRETQYF.

V and J are TRBV6-2 or TRBV6-3 and TRBJ2-2; TRBD1 matches 8 bases. V trimming: 6 bases; J trimming: 2 bases; junction bases outside the gene matches: 5. The CDR3 consists of 15 residues. Germline lookup yields CDR1 MNHEY and CDR2 SVGEGT. The CDR3 spells CASSRTGRNTGELFF. The CDR3 nucleotides read TGTGCCAGCAGCCGGACAGGGAGAAACACCGGGGAGCTGTTTTTT.

V is TRBV6-5 and J is TRBJ2-7; D may be TRBD1 (7 bases). The CDR3 consists of 14 residues. V was trimmed by 6 bases and J by 4 bases, leaving 16 bases between them. In germline, CDR1 is MNHEY, CDR2 SVGAGI. The CDR3 loop reads CASRRRTGGYEQYF. The CDR3, as DNA: TGTGCCAGCAGACGAAGGACAGGAGGGTACGAGCAGTACTTC.

The chain couples TRBV7-9 to TRBJ1-5, with D unclear. Looked up from germline, CDR1 is SEHNR and CDR2 is FQNEAQ (reference sequence). The length of the CDR3 is 14 residues. V was pared by 4 bases and J by 0 bases, with 7 bases between. The CDR3 protein is CASSSSFSNQPQHF. CDR3 DNA sequence: TGTGCCAGCAGCTCGTCGTTTAGCAATCAGCCCCAGCATTTT.

The rearrangement joins TRBV28 to TRBJ2-7, with 8 nucleotides matching TRBD1. Germline CDR1 and CDR2: MDHEN and SYDVKM. This CDR3 is 15 amino acids long. The junction had 7 bases not matched to a gene; V was cut back by 3 bases and J by 3 bases. The CDR3 reads CASSFDRGWLYEQYF. In DNA, the CDR3 is TGTGCCAGCAGTTTCGACAGGGGATGGCTCTACGAGCAGTACTTC.

This chain connects TRBV6-6 to TRBJ2-7; unclear D gene. This CDR3 comprises 14 residues. Germline CDR1 MNHNY, CDR2 SVGAGI (reference sequence). V gave up 2 bases and J gave up 0 bases, with 8 bases separating them. The CDR3 here is CASSYAYVSYEQYF. The DNA of the CDR3 is TGTGCCAGCAGTTACGCGTACGTCTCCTACGAGCAGTACTTC.

This chain uses TRBV12-3 or TRBV12-4 with TRBJ2-7; D is perhaps TRBD1 (5 bases). The CDR3 consists of 11 residues. V was cut by 2 bases and J by 7 bases, with 6 bases left in between. In DNA, the CDR3 is TGTGCCAGCAGTTTACGACAGGAGCAGTACTTC. Its translation is CASSLRQEQYF.

The chain couples TRBV10-3 to TRBJ2-1, with 7 bases lining up with TRBD2. After removal of 6 bases from V and 7 bases from J, the junction contained 18 bases not matched to a gene. The CDR3 spans 17 residues. Germline V lookup: CDR1 ENHRY, CDR2 SYGVKD. For the CDR3, the DNA is TGTGCCATCAGATCCGGCATTGGCTCCCTGGGAGGGAATGAGCAGTTCTTC. Protein sequence: CAIRSGIGSLGGNEQFF.